The clone carrying this T cell receptor beta chain was detected ten times or more. Antigen: not known. The CDR3 consists of 13 residues. Germline assignment: CDR1 SGHAT and CDR2 FQNNGV. The V end was cut by 2 bases, the J end by 0 bases, with 5 bases between. The TCR cDNA carried a universal primer site and UMIs from 5'RACE template switching. Using its own MiXCR run on the 5' RACE reads, TCRdb lists one record per CDR3 protein. The data show around 350,000 distinct CDR3 sequences, around 10% seen once. The sample belongs to a study of T cells after yellow fever vaccination. Whole-study context: Where fractions had low cell numbers, libraries were prepared from them with the SMART-Seq v4 Ultra Low Input RNA kit.

Study-level findings and limits: Most primary-vaccination clones reappeared after the booster (about 97% CD4, 75% to 90% CD8). A limited proportion of clonotypes was detected within both the CD4 and CD8 compartments.

This TCR was recovered from a man younger than 35 who received the YFV17D yellow fever vaccine. V is TRBV11-2 and J is TRBJ2-7; no clear D. Sequenced here: PBMCs, sampled on the day of the first yellow fever vaccination. The CDR3 protein is CASSLSASYEQYV. The CDR3 coding sequence is TGTGCCAGCAGCTTATCGGCCTCCTACGAGCAGTACGTC.